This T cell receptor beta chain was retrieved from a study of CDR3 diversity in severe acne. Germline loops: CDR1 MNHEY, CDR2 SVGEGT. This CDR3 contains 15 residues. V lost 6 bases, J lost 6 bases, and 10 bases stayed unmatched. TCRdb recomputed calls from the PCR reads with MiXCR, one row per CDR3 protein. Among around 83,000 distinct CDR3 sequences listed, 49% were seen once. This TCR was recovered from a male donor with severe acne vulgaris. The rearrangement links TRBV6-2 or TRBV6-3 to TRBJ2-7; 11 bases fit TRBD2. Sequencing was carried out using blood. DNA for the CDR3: TGTGCCAGCAGCCAAGGACTAGCGGGTGGGCCCGAGCAGTACTTC. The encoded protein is CASSQGLAGGPEQYF.